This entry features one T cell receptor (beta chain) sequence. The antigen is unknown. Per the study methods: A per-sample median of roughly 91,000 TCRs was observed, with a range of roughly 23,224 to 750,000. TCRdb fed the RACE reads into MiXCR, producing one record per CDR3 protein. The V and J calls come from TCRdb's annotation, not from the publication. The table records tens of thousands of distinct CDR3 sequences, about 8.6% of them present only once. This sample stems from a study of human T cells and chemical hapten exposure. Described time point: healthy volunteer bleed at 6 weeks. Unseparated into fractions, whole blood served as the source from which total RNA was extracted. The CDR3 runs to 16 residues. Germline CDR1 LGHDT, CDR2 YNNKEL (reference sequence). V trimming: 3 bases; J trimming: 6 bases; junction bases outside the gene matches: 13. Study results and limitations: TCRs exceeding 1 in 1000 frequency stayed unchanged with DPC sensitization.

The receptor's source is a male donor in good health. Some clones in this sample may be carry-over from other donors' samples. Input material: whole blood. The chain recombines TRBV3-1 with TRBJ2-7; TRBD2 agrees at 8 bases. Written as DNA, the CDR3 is TGTGCCAGCAGCCAGGCCTCCGGCGGGGGGCTAGGCGAGCAGTACTTC. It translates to CASSQASGGGLGEQYF.